Below are 21 T cell receptor beta chains sequenced from a single sample in a study of shared clonotypes between healthy human individuals. Selected positively for CCR7 and CD45RO-negative, naive CD8 cells excluded terminally differentiated effector memory CD45RA+ cells. Only in-frame clones appear in the TCRdb table, and some are missing; sequencing was by immunoSEQ multiplex PCR. The sample records roughly 2,000,000 clones, around 96% being singletons. Specimen: naive CD8+ T cells sorted from blood. The receptors stem from a man aged 18-30 years in good health.

This chain connects TRBV28 to TRBJ1-2; 11 positions match TRBD1. Germline-derived CDR1 and CDR2 are MDHEN and SYDVKM. This CDR3 comprises 16 residues. V trimming: 6 bases; J trimming: 8 bases; junction bases outside the gene matches: 14. CDR3 bases: TGTGCCAGCAGCTCCATCTATGGACAGGGGGCGTGGGGCTACACCTTC. It encodes CASSSIYGQGAWGYTF.

The chain combines TRBV2 with TRBJ2-5; the match to TRBD1 covers 7 bases. V lost 8 bases and J lost 5; bases outside the gene matches: 5. The CDR3 consists of 12 residues. Per the germline V gene, CDR1 is SNHLY and CDR2 is FYNNEI. DNA of the CDR3: TGTGCCAGCCTTGGGACAGATGAGACCCAGTACTTC. Its translation: CASLGTDETQYF.

The chain combines TRBV12-5 with TRBJ1-1; a weak D match, TRBD1 (6 bases). The length of the CDR3 is 14 residues. Trimming removed 6 bases at V and 1 base at J, with 12 bases between. CDR1 and CDR2 (germline): LGHNT, FRNRAP. The CDR3 spells CASGPGVWNTEAFF. In nucleotides, the CDR3 is TGTGCTAGTGGCCCAGGGGTCTGGAACACTGAAGCTTTCTTT.

This clone came up once. This CDR3 is also generated by other DNA sequences in the sample. The chain is built from TRBV5-1 and TRBJ2-7; 8 positions agree with TRBD2. The CDR3 extends over 15 amino acids. Looked up from germline, CDR1 is SGHRS and CDR2 is YFSETQ. Trimming took 5 bases from V and 0 from J; bases not matched to a gene: 7. The CDR3 spells CASSLAGPSSYEQYF. The CDR3 nucleotides read TGCGCCAGCAGTTTAGCGGGGCCGAGCTCCTACGAGCAGTACTTC.

This chain uses TRBV6-1 with TRBJ2-3, with TRBD2 as a possible D gene (6 bases). From germline, CDR1 is MNHNS and CDR2 SASEGT. Trimming left V 3 bases short and J 9 bases short, with 10 bases between. CDR3 size: 12 residues. For the CDR3, the DNA is TGTGCCAGCAGTGACCCGGGGAGGACGCAGTATTTT. Translated, it gives CASSDPGRTQYF.

The CDR3 nucleotides read TGTGCCAGCAGCCGTTCGGACAGGGGAGAAAAACTGTTTTTT. It yields the protein CASSRSDRGEKLFF. J is TRBJ1-4 and V is TRBV7-9; 9 bases line up with TRBD1. The CDR3 consists of 14 residues. Germline assignment: CDR1 SEHNR and CDR2 FQNEAQ (reference sequence). After removal of 5 bases from V and 8 bases from J, the junction contained 6 bases not matched to a gene.

This chain uses TRBV9 with TRBJ2-7; no definite D call. Germline-derived CDR1 and CDR2 are SGDLS and YYNGEE. The ends were cut back, 0 bases at V and 6 bases at J, with 10 bases in the middle. The CDR3 totals 13 residues. In DNA form, the CDR3 reads TGTGCCAGCAGCGTAGCTACGCTGTCCGAGCAGTACTTC. This gives the protein CASSVATLSEQYF. The variable domain in full, with the rest retrieved from reference TRBV9 and TRBJ2-7, is DSGVTQTPKHLITATGQRVTLRCSPRSGDLSVYWYQQSLDQGLQFLIQYYNGEERAKGNILERFSAQQFPDLHSELNLSSLELGDSALYFCASSVATLSEQYFGPGTRLTVT.

The chain carries TRBV27 and TRBJ2-3; possibly TRBD1 for D (6 bases). V lost 2 bases and J lost 2, with 11 bases in between. The CDR3 is 15 amino acids. CDR1 is MNHEY, CDR2 SMNVEV, per germline (reference sequence). This CDR3 is CASSLGAGVTDTQYF. The CDR3 DNA follows: TGTGCCAGCAGTTTAGGCGCAGGGGTCACAGATACGCAGTATTTT.

The rearrangement links TRBV6-1 to TRBJ1-5; D is perhaps TRBD1 (6 bases). In germline, CDR1 is MNHNS, CDR2 SASEGT. V was cut by 7 bases and J by 0 bases, with 10 bases left in between. The CDR3 runs to 14 residues. The CDR3 is CASIRGYSNQPQHF. In DNA form, the CDR3 reads TGTGCCAGCATCAGGGGTTATAGCAATCAGCCCCAGCATTTT.

DNA of the CDR3: TGTGCCAGCAGTCCCCTGGGGTCTTCAAATTACGAGCAGTACTTC. Translated: CASSPLGSSNYEQYF. The chain links TRBV27 to TRBJ2-7; D is ambiguous. V was cut by 5 bases and J by 4 bases, with 18 bases left in between. Germline V gene data show CDR1 as MNHEY and CDR2 as SMNVEV (reference sequence). There are 15 residues in the CDR3.

The chain carries TRBV6-6 and TRBJ2-7, with D possibly being TRBD1 (6 bases). The CDR3 is 15 residues long. Germline CDR1 and CDR2: MNHNY and SVGAGI (reference sequence). V was shortened by 7 bases and J by 4 bases, with 20 bases between the two germline ends. The CDR3 loop reads CASTTGQGPNYEQYF. DNA for the CDR3: TGTGCCAGCACAACAGGGCAGGGACCGAATTACGAGCAGTACTTC.

The chain couples TRBV4-3 to TRBJ2-3, with a possible D match to TRBD2 (6 bases). This CDR3 contains 18 residues. The V gene lost 0 bases and the J gene lost 2 bases, with 18 bases spanning the gap. Germline V lookup: CDR1 LGHNA, CDR2 YSLEER. The CDR3 sequence is CASSQDFLSGGTTDTQYF. In nucleotides, the CDR3 is TGCGCCAGCAGCCAAGATTTCCTGTCGGGCGGGACCACAGATACGCAGTATTTT.

This chain connects TRBV28 to TRBJ2-3; no clear D gene. Looked up from germline, CDR1 is MDHEN and CDR2 is SYDVKM. V was clipped by 4 bases and J by 6 bases, with 11 bases between them. This CDR3 spans 13 amino acids. The CDR3 loop reads CASSSIYEDTQYF. Here the CDR3 DNA reads TGTGCCAGCAGTTCCATTTACGAGGATACGCAGTATTTT.

Comments on this clone: The sample has other DNA sequences that encode this CDR3 too. CDR3 bases: TGTGCCAGCAGCGTATCCGGGACAGGTAATGAAAAACTGTTTTTT. This codes for CASSVSGTGNEKLFF. The chain combines TRBV9 with TRBJ1-4; 8 bases are shared with TRBD1. In germline, CDR1 is SGDLS, CDR2 YYNGEE. The ends lost 1 base at V and 4 bases at J; junction bases unmatched: 3. The CDR3 runs 15 residues.

This clone came up once. V is TRBV7-9 and J is TRBJ1-6, with a weak D call TRBD1 (5 bases). Germline V gives CDR1 SEHNR, CDR2 FQNEAQ (reference sequence). The CDR3 totals 15 residues. The germline V and J ends were trimmed by 3 bases and 5 bases, with 11 bases remaining between them. CDR3 in DNA: TGTGCCAGCAGCTTCCAGGGATCCCATAATTCACCCCTCCACTTT. As protein: CASSFQGSHNSPLHF. Based on the CDR3 plus reference TRBV7-9 and TRBJ1-6, the full variable domain is DTGVSQNPRHKITKRGQNVTFRCDPISEHNRLYWYRQTLGQGPEFLTYFQNEAQLEKSRLLSDRFSAERPKGSFSTLEIQRTEQGDSAMYLCASSFQGSHNSPLHFGNGTRLTVT.

The CDR3 nucleotides are TGTGCCAGCAGCTTCGGGGGGCCGGTTCCCGAGCAGTACTTC. Translation: CASSFGGPVPEQYF. The rearrangement uses TRBV5-4 and TRBJ2-7; possible D gene TRBD2, 7 bases. The CDR3 extends over 14 amino acids. Germline V gene data show CDR1 as SGHNT and CDR2 as YYREEE (reference sequence). V was cut by 2 bases and J by 6 bases, with 15 bases left in between.

The chain couples TRBV6-5 to TRBJ2-7, with 9 bases lining up with TRBD1. Germline V gives CDR1 MNHEY, CDR2 SVGAGI. The CDR3 loop spans 14 amino acids. Trimming cost V 5 bases and J 3 bases; bases outside gene matches: 5. CDR3: CASSLSGQGYEQYF. The CDR3, as DNA: TGTGCCAGCAGTCTCTCGGGACAGGGCTACGAGCAGTACTTC.

This clone was observed once. This chain joins TRBV27 and TRBJ1-4; 10 nucleotides align to TRBD1. This CDR3 spans 14 amino acids. V trimming: 9 bases; J trimming: 5 bases; junction bases outside the gene matches: 6. The germline gives CDR1 MNHEY, CDR2 SMNVEV (reference sequence). The CDR3 here is CASAPTGGNEKLFF. The CDR3 nucleotides read TGTGCCAGTGCTCCGACAGGGGGCAATGAAAAACTGTTTTTT.

V and J are TRBV7-9 and TRBJ1-1; tentative D call: TRBD1 (6 bases). This CDR3 has 14 amino acids. Germline V gene data show CDR1 as SEHNR and CDR2 as FQNEAQ (reference sequence). Between the trimmed V and J ends, which lost 0 bases and 3 bases, there was a span of 8 bases. The CDR3 loop reads CASSLAQGYTEAFF. The CDR3 bases are TGTGCCAGCAGCTTAGCGCAGGGGTACACTGAAGCTTTCTTT. The entire variable domain, with the rest obtained from reference TRBV7-9 and TRBJ1-1, is as follows: DTGVSQNPRHKITKRGQNVTFRCDPISEHNRLYWYRQTLGQGPEFLTYFQNEAQLEKSRLLSDRFSAERPKGSFSTLEIQRTEQGDSAMYLCASSLAQGYTEAFFGQGTRLTVV.

V usage is TRBV7-9 and J usage is TRBJ1-1; 9 nucleotides line up with TRBD1. Trimming at V came to 3 bases and at J to 4 bases, leaving 6 bases not matched to a gene. From germline, CDR1 is SEHNR and CDR2 FQNEAQ (reference sequence). This CDR3 spans 15 amino acids. CDR3 loop: CASSFPDRGGTEAFF. In DNA, the CDR3 is TGTGCCAGCAGCTTTCCGGACAGGGGAGGCACTGAAGCTTTCTTT.

The chain is built from TRBV11-2 and TRBJ2-7; D uncertain. V gave up 3 bases and J gave up 2 bases, with 14 bases separating them. CDR3 length: 15 residues. CDR1 is SGHAT and CDR2 is FQNNGV in the germline V gene. DNA for the CDR3: TGTGCCAGCAGCTTGGCCGGGCCATCGACCTACGAGCAGTACTTC. It encodes CASSLAGPSTYEQYF. The full variable domain, rest sourced from reference TRBV11-2 and TRBJ2-7, is EAGVAQSPRYKIIEKRQSVAFWCNPISGHATLYWYQQILGQGPKLLIQFQNNGVVDDSQLPKDRFSAERLKGVDSTLKIQPAKLEDSAVYLCASSLAGPSTYEQYFGPGTRLTVT.